This T cell receptor (beta chain) was sequenced for a study of technical replicates of blood from several donors. Repertoires were generated with immunoSEQ multiplex PCR, while TCRdb's copy carries only in-frame clones and drops some. The table shows around 93,000 clones, with about 94% occurring only once. J gave up 2 bases and V 9 bases, and 4 bases lay outside the gene matches. The germline gives CDR1 SGDLS, CDR2 YYNGEE. CDR3 size: 13 residues. The table lists this clone with a count of one. This TCR derives from a human donor in good health. The sample consisted of T cells isolated from PBMCs. The gene calls are TRBV9 and TRBJ2-3; 9 bases map to TRBD2. CDR3 region: CATAGGPTDTQYF. The CDR3 coding sequence is TGTGCCACTGCGGGGGGGCCCACAGATACGCAGTATTTT.